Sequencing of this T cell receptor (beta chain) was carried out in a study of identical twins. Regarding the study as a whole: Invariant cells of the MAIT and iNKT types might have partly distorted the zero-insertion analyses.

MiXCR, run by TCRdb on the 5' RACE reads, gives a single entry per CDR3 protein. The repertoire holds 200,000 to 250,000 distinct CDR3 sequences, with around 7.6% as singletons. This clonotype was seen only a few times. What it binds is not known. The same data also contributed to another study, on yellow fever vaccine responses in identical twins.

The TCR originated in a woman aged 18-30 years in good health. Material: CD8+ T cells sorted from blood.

The CDR3 region is CASRPATYNEQFF. The CDR3 coding sequence is TGTGCCAGCAGGCCCGCAACCTACAATGAGCAGTTCTTC. The rearrangement links TRBV12-3 or TRBV12-4 to TRBJ2-1; D is uncertain. CDR3 size: 13 residues. The V and J ends lost 6 bases and 2 bases respectively, with 8 bases between them.